This T cell receptor beta chain was retrieved from a study of shared clonotypes between healthy human individuals. Study results and limitations: Shared clonotypes: 4.5% to 5% naive CD4, 3.5% to 4% naive CD8, 2.3% memory CD4, over 0.3% memory CD8.

TCRdb keeps only in-frame clones here, not all; method: immunoSEQ multiplex PCR. The repertoire consists of 2 million to 2.5 million clones, with approximately 96% occurring once and the leading ten covering over 0.1%. Division of CD4+ cells produced a CD45RA+ naive subset and a CD45RA-negative memory subset. With regard to this clone: Antigen specificity is unknown.

This CDR3 spans 16 amino acids. Germline V lookup: CDR1 SNHLY, CDR2 FYNNEI. V lost 6 bases and J lost 0, with 18 bases in between. The chain links TRBV2 to TRBJ2-7, with a possible D match to TRBD1 (6 bases). The sequence was obtained from a man younger than 35 in good health. The sample was naive CD4+ T cells sorted from blood. Subset defined: CD45RA+ positively selected. The CDR3 sequence: CASRRSYGQYSYEQYF. In DNA form, the CDR3 reads TGTGCCAGCAGACGAAGTTATGGACAGTACTCCTACGAGCAGTACTTC.